This paragraph reports one T cell receptor beta chain. The antigen is not known. A much larger clonotype is one base distant, so this may be a read error. This sample is part of a study of blood T cells in healthy people across ages. Study results and caveats: The recorded TCR beta diversity per million T cells decreased in a roughly linear manner with age.

Russia was home to the donors, healthy Caucasian individuals aged about 6 to 90. The germline CDR1 and CDR2 sequences are SEHNR and FQNEAQ (reference sequence). The CDR3 consists of 13 residues. Sample-barcoded 5' priming and a J-beta primer mix drove a second PCR of about 7 to 12 cycles. Each CDR3 protein is one row after TCRdb ran MiXCR on the 5' RACE reads. The sample consists of approximately 690,000 distinct CDR3 sequences, around 43% of them appearing once. This clonotype was sampled from a man older than 75 in good health. The J gene is TRBJ2-7, the V gene TRBV7-9; TRBD1 matches at 7 bases. The sample taken for sequencing was blood. CDR3 DNA: TGTACCAGCAGCTTATACAGGGGCGACGAGCAGTACTTC. It yields the protein CTSSLYRGDEQYF. The full variable domain, its missing parts supplied by reference TRBV7-9 and TRBJ2-7, is DTGVSQNPRHKITKRGQNVTFRCDPISEHNRLYWYRQTLGQGPEFLTYFQNEAQLEKSRLLSDRFSAERPKGSFSTLEIQRTEQGDSAMYLCTSSLYRGDEQYFGPGTRLTVT.